The 21 T cell receptor beta chains given below trace back to one sample, sequenced in a study of control samples from healthy donors and cancer patients. Clones were sequenced by immunoSEQ multiplex PCR, and TCRdb holds only the in-frame ones, with some missing. The sample includes 150,000 to 200,000 clones, about 90% seen only once; the top ten take about 2.1%. The sequenced sample consisted of blood. These receptors were obtained from a middle-aged woman in good health.

DNA for the CDR3: TGCGCCAGCAGCTTTGGTTGGTGGAGGGGCCGAGTCGCTAGCAATCAGCCCCAGCATTTT. It codes for CASSFGWWRGRVASNQPQHF. J is TRBJ1-5 and V is TRBV5-1, with D perhaps TRBD1 (5 bases). Germline CDR1 is SGHRS and CDR2 is YFSETQ. V shed 2 bases and J shed 0 bases, with 24 bases lying between them. The CDR3 sequence is 20 residues long.

V gene TRBV5-4 combines with J gene TRBJ2-7; 7 bases line up with TRBD1. V shed 1 base, J shed 6 bases, and the junction held 7 bases outside the gene matches. Germline V gene sequence: CDR1 SGHNT, CDR2 YYREEE (reference sequence). The CDR3 loop spans 14 amino acids. This CDR3 reads CASSLRGPTGEQYF. CDR3 nucleotides: TGTGCCAGCAGCTTGAGGGGGCCCACGGGCGAGCAGTACTTC.

The rearrangement uses TRBV7-9 and TRBJ2-5; TRBD2 matches 11 bases. The CDR3 is 16 amino acids. V lost 5 bases, J lost 7 bases, and 12 bases stayed unmatched. Germline assignment: CDR1 SEHNR and CDR2 FQNEAQ (reference sequence). The DNA of the CDR3 is TGTGCCAGCAGCACCGCTAGCGGGGGGCTCCCGGGGACCCAGTACTTC. The encoded protein is CASSTASGGLPGTQYF. Looking up the rest from reference TRBV7-9 and TRBJ2-5 gives the full variable domain: DTGVSQNPRHKITKRGQNVTFRCDPISEHNRLYWYRQTLGQGPEFLTYFQNEAQLEKSRLLSDRFSAERPKGSFSTLEIQRTEQGDSAMYLCASSTASGGLPGTQYFGPGTRLLVL.

This chain connects TRBV29-1 to TRBJ2-3; 7 positions match TRBD2. Looked up from germline, CDR1 is SQVTM and CDR2 is ANQGSEA. This CDR3 has 15 residues. Unmatched junction bases numbered 16, after V lost 0 bases and J lost 13 bases. Here the CDR3 DNA reads TGCAGCGTTGAAGATTCGGCGGGGGACGTACTGTTGGAGTATTTT. Its protein is CSVEDSAGDVLLEYF.

This clone has only a few counts. This sequence joins TRBV12-2 and TRBJ2-7; the DNA was not compared with TRBD1, the D call given in the table. TRBV12-2 has pseudogene status. The CDR3 is 13 residues long. This CDR3 reads CASLPGTAYEQYF. The CDR3 bases are TGTGCAAGTCTCCCAGGGACAGCCTACGAGCAGTACTTC.

The chain joins TRBV24-1 to TRBJ1-2; unclear D gene. This CDR3 comprises 12 residues. The V gene's germline CDR1 is KGHDR and CDR2 SFDVKD. Deletions cut 2 bases from V and 8 bases from J, with 8 bases between. CDR3 loop: CATSDSGRGYTF. DNA of the CDR3: TGTGCCACCAGTGATTCAGGACGAGGCTACACCTTC.

This clone was picked up one time. The rearrangement joins TRBV29-1 to TRBJ1-1; maybe TRBD1 (6 bases). In germline, CDR1 is SQVTM, CDR2 ANQGSEA. The germline V and J ends were trimmed by 7 bases and 0 bases, with 9 bases remaining between them. The CDR3 loop spans 12 amino acids. The CDR3 here is CSAQGLNTEAFF. In DNA form, the CDR3 reads TGCAGCGCGCAGGGGCTGAACACTGAAGCTTTCTTT. Full variable domain (rest looked up from reference TRBV29-1 and TRBJ1-1): SAVISQKPSRDICQRGTSLTIQCQVDSQVTMMFWYRQQPGQSLTLIATANQGSEATYESGFVIDKFPISRPNLTFSTLTVSNMSPEDSSIYLCSAQGLNTEAFFGQGTRLTVV.

This clone has a single count. The V and J genes are TRBV5-5 and TRBJ1-2; TRBD1 matches 8 bases. The CDR3 loop spans 15 amino acids. With 0 bases clipped from V and 8 bases from J, the junction kept 9 bases outside the gene matches. Per germline, CDR1 SGHKS and CDR2 YYEKEE (reference sequence). CDR3 amino acids: CASSLAGQGAVGYTF. The CDR3, as DNA: TGTGCCAGCAGCTTGGCCGGTCAGGGGGCGGTGGGCTACACCTTC.

The rearrangement links TRBV2 to TRBJ1-6; D unresolved. The CDR3 length is 11 residues. The V end was cut by 6 bases, the J end by 10 bases, with 7 bases between. The germline gives CDR1 SNHLY, CDR2 FYNNEI. CDR3: CASRAESPLHF. In DNA form, the CDR3 reads TGTGCCAGCAGAGCGGAGTCACCCCTCCACTTT. Together with reference TRBV2 and TRBJ1-6, the CDR3 gives the full variable domain: EPEVTQTPSHQVTQMGQEVILRCVPISNHLYFYWYRQILGQKVEFLVSFYNNEISEKSEIFDDQFSVERPDGSNFTLKIRSTKLEDSAMYFCASRAESPLHFGNGTRLTVT.

This chain uses TRBV11-2 with TRBJ2-1; 8 positions match TRBD2. Germline lookup yields CDR1 SGHAT and CDR2 FQNNGV. Losses at the gene ends were 5 bases for V and 2 bases for J; bases not matched to a gene: 5. The CDR3 runs to 15 residues. The chain's CDR3 is CASSRAGGTYNEQFF. The CDR3 DNA is TGTGCCAGCAGCCGCGCGGGGGGCACCTACAATGAGCAGTTCTTC.

This sequence joins TRBV7-6 and TRBJ2-1, with a weak D call TRBD2 (6 bases). Deletions cut 5 bases from V and 3 bases from J, with 17 bases between. This CDR3 comprises 16 residues. Germline-derived CDR1 and CDR2 are SGHVS and FNYEAQ. The chain's CDR3 is CASSPAEGLNYNEQFF. The CDR3 nucleotides are TGTGCCAGCAGCCCAGCGGAGGGTTTAAACTACAATGAGCAGTTCTTC.

The V gene is TRBV9, the J gene TRBJ2-1; 8 bases align to TRBD2. The CDR3 length is 14 residues. With V trimmed by 3 bases and J by 6 bases, 5 bases remained unmatched. Germline loops: CDR1 SGDLS, CDR2 YYNGEE. The CDR3 loop reads CASSAIAGSNEQFF. The DNA of the CDR3 is TGTGCCAGCAGCGCCATAGCGGGGAGCAATGAGCAGTTCTTC.

The V and J genes are TRBV6-1 and TRBJ2-5; a possible D gene is TRBD2 (5 bases). The CDR3 has 15 amino acids. Germline V gene lookup returns CDR1 MNHNS and CDR2 SASEGT. The V end was cut by 3 bases, the J end by 1 base, with 12 bases between. CDR3 coding DNA: TGTGCCAGCAGTGAGGCCCCGGGAATCCAAGAGACCCAGTACTTC. Its translation: CASSEAPGIQETQYF.

The chain combines TRBV13 with TRBJ2-7; tentatively, D is TRBD2 (5 bases). V dropped 1 base and J dropped 3 bases, with 10 bases sitting between them. Germline CDR1 is PRHDT and CDR2 is FYEKMQ (reference sequence). CDR3 length equals 14 residues. As DNA, the CDR3 is TGTGCCAGCAGCTTAGCCCCGGGGATCTACGAGCAGTACTTC. Encoded protein: CASSLAPGIYEQYF.

The chain combines TRBV2 with TRBJ1-6; no reliable D call. CDR3 length: 16 amino acids. The V gene's germline CDR1 is SNHLY and CDR2 FYNNEI. Trimming pared 6 bases from V and 7 bases from J, leaving 19 bases between. CDR3 sequence: CASRSSAANGNSPLHF. CDR3 coding DNA: TGTGCCAGCAGAAGTAGTGCGGCTAATGGAAATTCACCCCTCCACTTT.

On this clone: In this CDR3 the conserved last residue, phenylalanine or tryptophan, is missing, so a read error is likely. It is unclear where the CDR3 begins or ends on the DNA, so no DNA is shown, and the CDR3 is as TCRdb lists it. The chain recombines TRBV6-6 with TRBJ1-2; the table's D gene call, TRBD1, was not cross checked with the DNA. In germline, CDR1 is MNHNY, CDR2 SVGAGI (reference sequence). The CDR3 is 13 amino acids in total, end residues counted. CDR3 residues: CASSLEQGGVGNS.

The chain links TRBV3-1 (or the pseudogene TRBV3-2) to TRBJ1-2, with D possibly TRBD1 on 6 matching bases. CDR3 length: 15 amino acids. The V gene lost 0 bases and the J gene lost 4 bases, with 12 bases spanning the gap. Germline assignment: CDR1 LGHDT and CDR2 YNNKEL (reference sequence). CDR3 sequence: CASSQDLDRSYGYTF. Here the CDR3 DNA reads TGTGCCAGCAGCCAAGATCTCGACAGGAGCTATGGCTACACCTTC.

The chain is built from TRBV5-1 and TRBJ1-1; D is possibly TRBD1 (5 bases). The germline V gene has CDR1 SGHRS and CDR2 YFSETQ. The CDR3 is 15 residues long. V was cut by 4 bases and J by 4 bases, with 17 bases left in between. CDR3 in amino acids: CASSATLQGGTEAFF. The DNA of the CDR3 is TGCGCCAGCAGCGCGACACTTCAGGGAGGCACTGAAGCTTTCTTT.

The chain links TRBV7-2 to TRBJ1-3; 7 nucleotides agree with TRBD1. With V trimmed by 5 bases and J by 1 base, 5 bases remained unmatched. Germline CDR1 is SGHTA and CDR2 is FQGNSA. The CDR3 covers 15 residues. CDR3 sequence reads: CASSQAGGSGNTIYF. The CDR3 nucleotides are TGTGCCAGCAGCCAAGCAGGGGGATCTGGAAACACCATATATTTT.

The chain joins TRBV5-4 to TRBJ1-4; D might be TRBD1 (5 bases). The CDR3 runs to 14 residues. V was clipped by 4 bases and J by 7 bases, with 14 bases between them. The V gene's germline CDR1 is SGHNT and CDR2 YYREEE (reference sequence). The DNA for the CDR3 is TGTGCCAGCAGCAGCATGGGGGGGGGTGAAAAACTGTTTTTT. Its protein is CASSSMGGGEKLFF.

This rearrangement joins TRBV7-9 to TRBJ1-3; 10 bases agree with TRBD1. This CDR3 has 15 residues. Germline CDR1 and CDR2: SEHNR and FQNEAQ (reference sequence). V lost 6 bases, J lost 3 bases, and 5 bases stayed unmatched. The CDR3 here is CASRAGTGVGNTIYF. DNA for the CDR3: TGTGCCAGCAGAGCCGGGACAGGGGTTGGAAACACCATATATTTT.